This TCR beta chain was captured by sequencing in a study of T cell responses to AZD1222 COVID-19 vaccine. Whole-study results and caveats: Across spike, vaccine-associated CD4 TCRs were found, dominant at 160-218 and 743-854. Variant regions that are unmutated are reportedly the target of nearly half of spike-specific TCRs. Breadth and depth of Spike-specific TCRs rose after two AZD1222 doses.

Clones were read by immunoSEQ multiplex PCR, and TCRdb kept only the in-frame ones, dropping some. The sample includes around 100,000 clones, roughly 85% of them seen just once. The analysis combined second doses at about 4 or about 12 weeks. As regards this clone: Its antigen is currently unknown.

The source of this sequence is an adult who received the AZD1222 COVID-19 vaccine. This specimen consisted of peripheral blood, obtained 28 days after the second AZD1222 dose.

CDR3 region: CASSQELTRDTQYF. The CDR3 DNA sequence: TGCGCCAGCAGCCAAGAGTTGACTAGAGATACGCAGTATTTT. The rearrangement links TRBV4-3 to TRBJ2-3; perhaps TRBD2 as D (6 bases). Between the trimmed V and J ends, which lost 0 bases and 5 bases, there was a span of 9 bases. CDR1 and CDR2 (germline): LGHNA, YSLEER. The CDR3 sequence is 14 residues long.